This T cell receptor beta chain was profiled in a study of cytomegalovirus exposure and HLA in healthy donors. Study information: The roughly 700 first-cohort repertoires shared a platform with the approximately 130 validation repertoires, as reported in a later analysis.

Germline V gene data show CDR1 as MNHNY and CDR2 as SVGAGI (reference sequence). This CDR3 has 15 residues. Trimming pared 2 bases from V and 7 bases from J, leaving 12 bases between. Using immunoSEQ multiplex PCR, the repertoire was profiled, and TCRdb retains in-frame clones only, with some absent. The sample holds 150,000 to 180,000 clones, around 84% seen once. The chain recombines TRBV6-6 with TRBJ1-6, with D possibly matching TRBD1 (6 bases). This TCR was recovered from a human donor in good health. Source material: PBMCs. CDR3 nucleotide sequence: TGTGCCAGCAGTTACGAGAGGACAGCGAATTCACCCCTCCACTTT. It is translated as CASSYERTANSPLHF.